A single T cell receptor (beta chain) is shown here with its context. TCRdb's table, derived via immunoSEQ multiplex PCR, lists solely in-frame clones and lacks some. Of 70,000 to 100,000 clones in the sample, 91% were seen once. The CDR3 is 17 residues long. These data come from a study of control samples from healthy donors and cancer patients. The source is a man aged 50 to 60 in good health. Source material: blood. The V and J genes are TRBV12-1 and TRBJ2-2; TRBD1 was called by the table and not checked on the DNA. TRBV12-1 is termed a pseudogene. CDR3: CASRSPQRTGVIRELFF. DNA for the CDR3: TGTGCCAGCCGCTCTCCCCAGAGGACAGGGGTGATTAGGGAGCTGTTTTTT.